A selection of T cell receptor beta chains follows, all from one sample in a study of blood T cell repertoires in COVID-19. The assay was immunoSEQ multiplex PCR, and TCRdb's table has in-frame clones only and misses some. The sample holds about 77,000 clones, more than 60% seen once. The sample comprised peripheral blood. The receptors here all came from a man in his fifties or sixties with acute or convalescent COVID-19. The CDR3 runs from the conserved cysteine through the conserved F or W. The listing skips clone size in some rows; elsewhere it reads once, few, many or a size class.

j_gene | abundance | v_gene | CDR3aa
TRBJ1-5 | . | TRBV19 | CASSIGTATNQPQHF
TRBJ2-5 | once | TRBV4-1 | CASSPTTRTGVGETQYF
TRBJ2-1 | . | TRBV5-1 | CASSLGPAGGEQFF
TRBJ2-3 | . | TRBV11-2 | CAAGRGGAGGDTQYF
TRBJ1-6 | . | TRBV5-4 | CASSLEPGINSPLHF
TRBJ1-1 | few | TRBV19 | CASSSEGGTEAFF
TRBJ2-3 | few | TRBV6-5 | CASGASSGASDTQYF
TRBJ2-5 | . | TRBV11-2 | CASSFLQETQYF
TRBJ1-1 | . | TRBV30 | CAWRGAAAAFF
TRBJ1-1 | few | TRBV2 | CASSGELNTEAFF
TRBJ1-5 | . | TRBV30 | CAWSKTPSNQPQHF
TRBJ1-2 | . | TRBV9 | CASSADIDYGYTF
TRBJ2-5 | . | TRBV6-9 | CASSYPRTQYF